One and the same sample provided the 18 T cell receptor beta chains below, sequenced in a study of response to subunit inactivated influenza vaccine. MiXCR, applied by TCRdb to the RT-PCR reads, yields one record per CDR3 protein. Found here are about 540,000 distinct CDR3 sequences, approximately 14% of them singletons; the top ten hold approximately 12%. The input for sequencing was PBMCs from blood, taken 11 to 12 days after vaccination. The origin of the receptors is a man aged 50-59 years who received an inactivated influenza vaccine.

This clonotype appeared a few times. This chain uses TRBV20-1 with TRBJ2-5, with TRBD2 matching over 15 bases. Unmatched junction bases numbered 7, after V lost 1 base and J lost 4 bases. The CDR3 is 17 amino acids. The germline V gene encodes CDR1 DFQATT and CDR2 SNEGSKA (reference sequence). CDR3 residues: CSARGTSGRAGGETQYF. The DNA for the CDR3 is TGCAGTGCTAGAGGGACTAGCGGGAGGGCCGGAGGAGAGACCCAGTACTTC.

This clonotype was picked up many times. The chain joins TRBV27 to TRBJ2-1, with D uncertain. Per germline, CDR1 MNHEY and CDR2 SMNVEV (reference sequence). The V gene lost 4 bases and the J gene lost 5 bases, with 12 bases spanning the gap. The CDR3 sequence is 14 residues long. CDR3 nucleotide sequence: TGTGCCAGCAGTTATGTACCGGGCAACAATGAGCAGTTCTTC. Translation gives CASSYVPGNNEQFF.

This chain uses TRBV9 with TRBJ2-2; D is perhaps TRBD1 (6 bases). CDR1 and CDR2 from the germline V gene are SGDLS and YYNGEE. The CDR3 spans 14 residues. V shed 0 bases and J shed 7 bases, with 10 bases lying between them. CDR3 loop: CASSVAPRGGELFF. The CDR3 DNA follows: TGTGCCAGCAGCGTAGCCCCCAGGGGCGGGGAGCTGTTTTTT.

This clonotype came up a few times. This chain links TRBV4-2 with TRBJ2-7; TRBD2 matches at 9 bases. The junction had 10 bases not matched to a gene; V was cut back by 2 bases and J by 2 bases. Per the germline V gene, CDR1 is LGHNA and CDR2 is YNFKEQ. The CDR3 loop spans 17 amino acids. DNA for the CDR3: TGTGCCAGCAGCCAAATCGCTAGCGGGGTTCTAACCTACGAGCAGTACTTC. Translating gives CASSQIASGVLTYEQYF.

The chain combines TRBV10-3 with TRBJ2-3; 9 bases map to TRBD2. Germline V gives CDR1 ENHRY, CDR2 SYGVKD. The CDR3 totals 13 residues. With 6 bases clipped from V and 6 bases from J, the junction kept 4 bases outside the gene matches. CDR3 protein: CAIRPSGTDTQYF. Written as DNA, the CDR3 is TGTGCCATCAGGCCTAGCGGGACCGATACGCAGTATTTT.

This clonotype was found a few times. The chain joins TRBV20-1 to TRBJ2-7; TRBD1 aligns across 8 bases. From germline, CDR1 is DFQATT and CDR2 SNEGSKA (reference sequence). The V and J ends lost 0 bases and 5 bases, in that order; junction bases with no gene match: 6. The CDR3 has 14 amino acids. CDR3 DNA sequence: TGCAGTGCTAGAGACCTTGACAGGGGCAACGAGCAGTACTTC. Protein sequence: CSARDLDRGNEQYF.

This clonotype showed up many times. The CDR3 nucleotides read TGTGCCAGCAGCTTTACACAGGGAGCCTACGAGCAGTACTTC. Translating it yields CASSFTQGAYEQYF. The genes are TRBV7-2 and TRBJ2-7; D is perhaps TRBD1 (6 bases). Germline V CDR1 and CDR2: SGHTA, FQGNSA. Trimming stripped 3 bases from V and 2 bases from J, with 11 bases between. The CDR3 is made up of 14 amino acids.

A few counts support this clonotype. V usage is TRBV7-3 and J usage is TRBJ2-1; a weak D match, TRBD2 (7 bases). Trimming shortened V by 5 bases and J by 8 bases, and 19 bases separated the two germline ends. CDR3 length: 15 residues. Germline CDR1 is SGHTA and CDR2 is FQGTGA. The CDR3 region is CASSPAAGAFHEQFF. CDR3 coding DNA: TGTGCCAGCAGCCCCGCGGCGGGGGCCTTCCATGAGCAGTTCTTC.

This sequence joins TRBV6-1 and TRBJ2-1; 12 nucleotides align to TRBD1. Germline assignment: CDR1 MNHNS and CDR2 SASEGT. The V segment lost 6 bases and the J segment 8 bases; nucleotides outside the gene matches: 8. CDR3 length equals 15 residues. The CDR3, as DNA: TGTGCCAGCAGCTCCGGGACAGGGGGCAGTTATGAGCAGTTCTTC. As protein: CASSSGTGGSYEQFF.

This clonotype appeared many times. The chain combines TRBV27 with TRBJ2-7; TRBD1 agrees at 9 bases. This CDR3 contains 14 residues. Trimming removed 3 bases from V and 3 bases from J; junction bases left unmatched: 3. Germline-derived CDR1 and CDR2 are MNHEY and SMNVEV (reference sequence). The CDR3 DNA sequence: TGTGCCAGCAGTTTTGGGACAGGGATCTACGAGCAGTACTTC. Protein sequence: CASSFGTGIYEQYF.

A few counts support this clonotype. This sequence joins TRBV20-1 and TRBJ2-5; 9 bases map to TRBD2. The length of the CDR3 is 15 residues. V lost 3 bases, J lost 4 bases, and 9 bases stayed unmatched. Per germline, CDR1 DFQATT and CDR2 SNEGSKA (reference sequence). CDR3 nucleotides: TGCAGTGCTAGGGTTAGCGGGGGAAACTTAGAGACCCAGTACTTC. Translation gives CSARVSGGNLETQYF.

This clonotype was counted at least ten times. The chain links TRBV29-1 to TRBJ1-1; 7 positions match TRBD1. Germline CDR1 and CDR2: SQVTM and ANQGSEA. The junction had 7 bases not matched to a gene; V was cut back by 6 bases and J by 0 bases. The CDR3 totals 14 residues. This CDR3 is CSVEPGQLNTEAFF. CDR3 DNA sequence: TGCAGCGTCGAACCGGGACAGTTGAACACTGAAGCTTTCTTT.

In its sample, this clonotype was seen a few times. The chain carries TRBV5-1 and TRBJ2-3, with a tentative D call TRBD2 (5 bases). The V end was cut by 0 bases, the J end by 1 base, with 18 bases between. The CDR3 consists of 18 residues. Germline V CDR1 and CDR2: SGHRS, YFSETQ. CDR3 sequence: CASSLDDAAGLGTDTQYF. The CDR3 coding sequence is TGCGCCAGCAGCTTGGACGACGCGGCTGGACTCGGCACAGATACGCAGTATTTT.

This chain joins TRBV11-2 and TRBJ2-3; D call uncertain. Germline V gene data show CDR1 as SGHAT and CDR2 as FQNNGV. The germline V and J ends were trimmed by 5 bases and 5 bases, with 11 bases remaining between them. The CDR3 has 13 amino acids. The CDR3, as DNA: TGTGCCAGCAGCCCTAGGCCCATAGATACGCAGTATTTT. This encodes CASSPRPIDTQYF.

This clonotype was seen more than once but under ten times. The chain links TRBV7-6 to TRBJ2-1; D not certain. Germline V CDR1 and CDR2: SGHVS, FNYEAQ. V lost 1 base and J lost 8, with 12 bases in between. This CDR3 region has 14 residues. This CDR3 is CASSLEPRPDEQFF. DNA for the CDR3: TGTGCCAGCAGCTTAGAACCCCGCCCCGATGAGCAGTTCTTC.

This clonotype was seen more than once but under ten times. The chain couples TRBV20-1 to TRBJ1-1, with D possibly TRBD1 on 5 matching bases. V was cut by 0 bases and J by 4 bases, with 9 bases left in between. CDR1 and CDR2 from the germline V gene are DFQATT and SNEGSKA (reference sequence). This CDR3 is built from 13 residues. The CDR3 DNA reads as TGCAGTGCTAGAGATTTCAGGGTCACTGAAGCTTTCTTT. As protein: CSARDFRVTEAFF.

This sequence joins TRBV7-9 and TRBJ2-2, with D hard to call. Germline V gives CDR1 SEHNR, CDR2 FQNEAQ (reference sequence). The V end was cut by 1 base, the J end by 3 bases, with 9 bases between. There are 15 residues in the CDR3. CDR3 in DNA: TGTGCCAGCAGCTTAGTGCAGTCCTACACCGGGGAGCTGTTTTTT. Translating it yields CASSLVQSYTGELFF.

The CDR3 sequence is CASSDPRYTDTQYF. CDR3 DNA: TGCGCCAGCAGCGATCCCCGTTACACAGATACGCAGTATTTT. The chain is built from TRBV5-1 and TRBJ2-3, with D uncertain. This CDR3 contains 14 residues. The V gene's germline CDR1 is SGHRS and CDR2 YFSETQ. V lost 4 bases and J lost 2, with 11 bases in between.